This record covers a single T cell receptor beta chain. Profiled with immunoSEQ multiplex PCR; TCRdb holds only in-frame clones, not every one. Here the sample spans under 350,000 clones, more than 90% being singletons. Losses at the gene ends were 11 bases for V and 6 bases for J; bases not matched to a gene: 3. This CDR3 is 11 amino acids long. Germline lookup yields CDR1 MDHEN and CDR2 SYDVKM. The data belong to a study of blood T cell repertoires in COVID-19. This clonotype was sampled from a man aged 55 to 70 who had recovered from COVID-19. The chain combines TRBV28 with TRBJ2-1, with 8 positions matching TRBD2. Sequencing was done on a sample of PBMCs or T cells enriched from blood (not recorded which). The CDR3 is CARGGANEQFF. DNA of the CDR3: TGTGCCCGGGGGGGGGCCAATGAGCAGTTCTTC.